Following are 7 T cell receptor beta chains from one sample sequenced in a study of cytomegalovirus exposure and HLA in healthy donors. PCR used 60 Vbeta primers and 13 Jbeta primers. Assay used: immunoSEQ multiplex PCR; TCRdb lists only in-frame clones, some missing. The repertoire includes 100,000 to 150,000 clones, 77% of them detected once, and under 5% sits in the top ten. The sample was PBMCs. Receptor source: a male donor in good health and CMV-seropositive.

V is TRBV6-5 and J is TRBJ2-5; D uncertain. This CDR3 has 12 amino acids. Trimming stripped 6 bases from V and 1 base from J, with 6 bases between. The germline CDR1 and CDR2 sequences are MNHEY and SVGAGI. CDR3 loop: CASRSLQETQYF. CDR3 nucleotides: TGTGCCAGCAGAAGCCTCCAAGAGACCCAGTACTTC.

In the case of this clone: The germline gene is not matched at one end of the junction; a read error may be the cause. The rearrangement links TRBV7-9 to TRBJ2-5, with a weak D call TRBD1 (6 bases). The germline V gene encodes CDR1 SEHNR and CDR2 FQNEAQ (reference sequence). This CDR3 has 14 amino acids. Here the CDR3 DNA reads TGTTCCAGCAGCTCCTACAGGGAACAAGAGACCCAGTACTTC. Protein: CSSSSYREQETQYF.

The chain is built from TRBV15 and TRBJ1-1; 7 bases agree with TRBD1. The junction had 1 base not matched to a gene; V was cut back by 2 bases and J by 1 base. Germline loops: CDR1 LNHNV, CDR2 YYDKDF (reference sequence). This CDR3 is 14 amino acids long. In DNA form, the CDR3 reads TGTGCCACCAGCAGAACAGGGGAGAACACTGAAGCTTTCTTT. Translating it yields CATSRTGENTEAFF.

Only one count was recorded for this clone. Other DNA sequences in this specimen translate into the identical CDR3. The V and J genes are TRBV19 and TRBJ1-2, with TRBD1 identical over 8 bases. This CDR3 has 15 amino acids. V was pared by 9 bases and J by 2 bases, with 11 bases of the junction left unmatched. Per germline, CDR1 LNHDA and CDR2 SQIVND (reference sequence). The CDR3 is CASGGRDRLNYGYTF. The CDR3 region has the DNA TGTGCCAGCGGAGGGAGGGACAGGTTAAACTATGGCTACACCTTC.

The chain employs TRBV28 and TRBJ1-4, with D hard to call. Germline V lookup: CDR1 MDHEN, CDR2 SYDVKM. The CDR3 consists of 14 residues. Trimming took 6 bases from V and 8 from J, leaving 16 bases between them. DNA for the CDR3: TGTGCCAGCAGCTTGGACCGGGGTAGAGAAAAACTGTTTTTT. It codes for CASSLDRGREKLFF.

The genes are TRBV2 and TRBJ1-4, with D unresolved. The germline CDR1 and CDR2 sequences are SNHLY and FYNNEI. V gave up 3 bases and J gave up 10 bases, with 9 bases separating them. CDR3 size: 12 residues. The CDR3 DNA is TGTGCCAGCAGTGACGAGTTAAGAAAACTGTTTTTT. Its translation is CASSDELRKLFF.

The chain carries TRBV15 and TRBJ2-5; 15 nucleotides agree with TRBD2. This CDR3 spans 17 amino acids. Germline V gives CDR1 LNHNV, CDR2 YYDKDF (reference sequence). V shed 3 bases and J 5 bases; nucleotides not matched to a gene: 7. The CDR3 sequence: CATSSWTSGRAVETQYF. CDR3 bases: TGTGCCACCAGCAGTTGGACTAGCGGGAGGGCCGTGGAGACCCAGTACTTC.